Only one count was recorded for the clone carrying this TCR beta chain. The data were obtained in a study of blood T cell repertoires in COVID-19. Study in general: The United States, Italy and Spain were the sources of the acute and convalescent COVID-19 samples. Sources were T cells, B-cell-depleted T cells, or PBMCs; the material itself was cDNA or gDNA.

The CDR3 totals 17 residues. Sequencing used immunoSEQ multiplex PCR; TCRdb keeps in-frame clones, though not all of them. The sample lists a few hundred thousand clones; around 89% were seen once. The sample taken for sequencing was PBMCs or T cells enriched from blood (not recorded which). V gene TRBV21-1 combines with J gene TRBJ2-2; no check of the table's D call, TRBD2, against the DNA was made. TRBV21-1 is annotated as a pseudogene. The TCR comes from a man under 40 who had recovered from COVID-19. In DNA form, the CDR3 reads TGTGCCAGCAGCAAAGGGGGACTAGCGGGAGCCGGCGGGGAGCTGTTTTTT. It specifies CASSKGGLAGAGGELFF.